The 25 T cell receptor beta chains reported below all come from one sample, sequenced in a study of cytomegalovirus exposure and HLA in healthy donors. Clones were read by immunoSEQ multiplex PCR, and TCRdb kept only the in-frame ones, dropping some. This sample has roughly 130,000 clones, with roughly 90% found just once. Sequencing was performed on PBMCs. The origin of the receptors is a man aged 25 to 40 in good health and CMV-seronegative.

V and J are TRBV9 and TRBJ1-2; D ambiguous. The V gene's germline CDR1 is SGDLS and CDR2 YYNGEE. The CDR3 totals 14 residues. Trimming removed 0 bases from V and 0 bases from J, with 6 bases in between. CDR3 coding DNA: TGTGCCAGCAGCGTAGACTCCCCTAACTATGGCTACACCTTC. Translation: CASSVDSPNYGYTF.

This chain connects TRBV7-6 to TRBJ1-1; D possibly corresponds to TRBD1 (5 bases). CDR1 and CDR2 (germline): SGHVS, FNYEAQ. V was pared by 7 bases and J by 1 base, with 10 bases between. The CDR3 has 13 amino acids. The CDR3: CASMPQGNTEAFF. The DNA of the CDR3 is TGTGCCAGCATGCCCCAGGGGAACACTGAAGCTTTCTTT.

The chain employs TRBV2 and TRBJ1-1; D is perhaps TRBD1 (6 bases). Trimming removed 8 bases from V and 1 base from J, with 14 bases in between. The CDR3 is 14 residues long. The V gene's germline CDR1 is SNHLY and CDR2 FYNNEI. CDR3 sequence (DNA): TGTGCCAGCTCCAGGTTCAGGGGGAACACTGAAGCTTTCTTT. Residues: CASSRFRGNTEAFF.

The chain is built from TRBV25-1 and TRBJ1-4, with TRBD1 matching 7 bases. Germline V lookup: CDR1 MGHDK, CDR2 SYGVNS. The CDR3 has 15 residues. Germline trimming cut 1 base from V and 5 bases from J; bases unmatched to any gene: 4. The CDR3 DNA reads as TGTGCCAGCAGTGAATGGGGCAGGGGGAATGAAAAACTGTTTTTT. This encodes CASSEWGRGNEKLFF.

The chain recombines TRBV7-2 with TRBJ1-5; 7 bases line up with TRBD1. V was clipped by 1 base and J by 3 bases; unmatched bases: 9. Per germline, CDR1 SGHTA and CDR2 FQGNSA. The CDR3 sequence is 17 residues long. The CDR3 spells CASSLGRQGRYNQPQHF. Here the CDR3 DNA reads TGTGCCAGCAGCTTAGGTCGACAGGGTCGGTACAATCAGCCCCAGCATTTT. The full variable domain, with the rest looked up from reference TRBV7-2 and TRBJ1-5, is GAGVSQSPSNKVTEKGKDVELRCDPISGHTALYWYRQSLGQGLEFLIYFQGNSAPDKSGLPSDRFSAERTGGSVSTLTIQRTQQEDSAVYLCASSLGRQGRYNQPQHFGDGTRLSIL.

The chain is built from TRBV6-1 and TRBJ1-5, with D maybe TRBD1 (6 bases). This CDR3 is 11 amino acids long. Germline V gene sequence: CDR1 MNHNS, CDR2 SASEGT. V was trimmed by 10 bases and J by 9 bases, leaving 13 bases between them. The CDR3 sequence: CATTTGRPQHF. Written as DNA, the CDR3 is TGTGCCACTACGACAGGACGGCCCCAGCATTTT.

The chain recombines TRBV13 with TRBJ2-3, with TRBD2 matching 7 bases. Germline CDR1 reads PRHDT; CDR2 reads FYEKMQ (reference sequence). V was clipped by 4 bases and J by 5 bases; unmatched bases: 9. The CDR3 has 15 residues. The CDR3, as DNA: TGTGCCAGCAGCTCAAGCGGGGTCGGCGGAGATACGCAGTATTTT. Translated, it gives CASSSSGVGGDTQYF. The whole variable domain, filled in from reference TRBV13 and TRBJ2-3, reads AAGVIQSPRHLIKEKRETATLKCYPIPRHDTVYWYQQGPGQDPQFLISFYEKMQSDKGSIPDRFSAQQFSDYHSELNMSSLELGDSALYFCASSSSGVGGDTQYFGPGTRLTVL.

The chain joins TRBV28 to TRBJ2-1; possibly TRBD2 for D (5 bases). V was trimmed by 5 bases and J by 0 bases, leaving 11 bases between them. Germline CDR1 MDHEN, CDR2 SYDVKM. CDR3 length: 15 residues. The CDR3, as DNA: TGTGCCAGCAGTCCTACCGGGGTCTCCTACAATGAGCAGTTCTTC. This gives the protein CASSPTGVSYNEQFF.

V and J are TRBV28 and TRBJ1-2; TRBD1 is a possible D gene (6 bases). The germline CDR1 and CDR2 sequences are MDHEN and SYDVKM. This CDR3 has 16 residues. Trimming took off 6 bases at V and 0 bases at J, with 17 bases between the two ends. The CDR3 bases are TGTGCCAGCAGCATACGGGACACAGTTCCTAACTATGGCTACACCTTC. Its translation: CASSIRDTVPNYGYTF.

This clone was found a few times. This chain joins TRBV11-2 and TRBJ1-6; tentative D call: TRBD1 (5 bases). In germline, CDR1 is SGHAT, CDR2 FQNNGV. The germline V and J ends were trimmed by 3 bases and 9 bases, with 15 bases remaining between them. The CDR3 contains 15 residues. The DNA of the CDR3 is TGTGCCAGCAGCTTGGAGGTGGGCGGGGGTTCACCCCTCCACTTT. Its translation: CASSLEVGGGSPLHF.

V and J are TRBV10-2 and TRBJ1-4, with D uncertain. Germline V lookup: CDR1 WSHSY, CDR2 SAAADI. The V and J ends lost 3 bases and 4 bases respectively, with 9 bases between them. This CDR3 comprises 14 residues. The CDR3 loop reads CASSDRQLNEKLFF. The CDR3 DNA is TGCGCCAGCAGTGACAGGCAGCTTAATGAAAAACTGTTTTTT.

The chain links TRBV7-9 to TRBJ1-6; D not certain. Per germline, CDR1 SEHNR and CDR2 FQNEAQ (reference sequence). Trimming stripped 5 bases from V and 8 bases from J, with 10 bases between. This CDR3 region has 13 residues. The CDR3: CASSPGEHSPLHF. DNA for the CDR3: TGTGCCAGCAGCCCCGGGGAGCATTCACCCCTCCACTTT.

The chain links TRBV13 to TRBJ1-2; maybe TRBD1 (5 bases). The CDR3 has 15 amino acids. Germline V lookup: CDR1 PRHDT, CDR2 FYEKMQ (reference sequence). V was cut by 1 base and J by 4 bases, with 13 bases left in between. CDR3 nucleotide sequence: TGTGCCAGCAGCTTAGAAGGCAGGGAGGCCTATGGCTACACCTTC. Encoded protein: CASSLEGREAYGYTF.

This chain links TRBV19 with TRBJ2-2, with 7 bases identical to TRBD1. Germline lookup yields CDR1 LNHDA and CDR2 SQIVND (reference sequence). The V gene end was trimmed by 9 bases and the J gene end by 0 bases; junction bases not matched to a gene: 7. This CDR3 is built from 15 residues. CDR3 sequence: CASSPGQANTGELFF. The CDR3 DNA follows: TGTGCCAGCAGTCCAGGACAGGCGAACACCGGGGAGCTGTTTTTT.

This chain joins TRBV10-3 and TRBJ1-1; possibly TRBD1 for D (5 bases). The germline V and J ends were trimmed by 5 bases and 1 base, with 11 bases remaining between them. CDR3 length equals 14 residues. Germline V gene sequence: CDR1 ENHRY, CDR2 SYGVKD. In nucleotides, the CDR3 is TGTGCCATCAGTACCGGGACTCAGAACACTGAAGCTTTCTTT. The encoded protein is CAISTGTQNTEAFF.

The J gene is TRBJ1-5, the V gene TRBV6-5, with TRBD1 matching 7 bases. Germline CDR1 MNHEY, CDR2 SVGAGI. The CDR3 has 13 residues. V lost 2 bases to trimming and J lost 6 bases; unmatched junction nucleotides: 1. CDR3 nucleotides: TGTGCCAGCAGTTACGGGACAGCTCAGCCCCAGCATTTT. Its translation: CASSYGTAQPQHF.

Written as DNA, the CDR3 is TGTGCCAGCATCTTGGCCGGGTCATGGGCCGGGGAGCTGTTTTTT. It is translated as CASILAGSWAGELFF. The chain has TRBV7-8 and TRBJ2-2; no definite D call. The V and J ends lost 7 bases and 6 bases respectively, with 18 bases between them. This CDR3 has 15 amino acids. The germline V gene encodes CDR1 SGHVS and CDR2 FQNEAQ. The variable domain in full, with the rest retrieved from reference TRBV7-8 and TRBJ2-2, is GAGVSQSPRYKVAKRGQDVALRCDPISGHVSLFWYQQALGQGPEFLTYFQNEAQLDKSGLPSDRFFAERPEGSVSTLKIQRTQQEDSAVYLCASILAGSWAGELFFGEGSRLTVL.

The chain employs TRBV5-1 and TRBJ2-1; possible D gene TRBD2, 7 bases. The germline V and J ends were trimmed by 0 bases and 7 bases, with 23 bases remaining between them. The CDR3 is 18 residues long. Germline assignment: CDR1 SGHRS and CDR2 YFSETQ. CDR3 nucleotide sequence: TGCGCCAGCAGCTTGGACGGCGGGGGCCCCGCCGGCCGGAATGAGCAGTTCTTC. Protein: CASSLDGGGPAGRNEQFF. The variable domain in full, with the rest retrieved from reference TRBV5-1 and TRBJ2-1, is KAGVTQTPRYLIKTRGQQVTLSCSPISGHRSVSWYQQTPGQGLQFLFEYFSETQRNKGNFPGRFSGRQFSNSRSEMNVSTLELGDSALYLCASSLDGGGPAGRNEQFFGPGTRLTVL.

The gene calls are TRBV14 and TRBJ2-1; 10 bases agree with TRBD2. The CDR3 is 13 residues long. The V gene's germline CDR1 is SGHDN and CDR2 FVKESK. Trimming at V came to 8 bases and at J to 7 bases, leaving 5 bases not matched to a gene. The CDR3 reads CASRTSGSNEQFF. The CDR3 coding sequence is TGTGCCAGCCGGACTAGCGGTTCTAATGAGCAGTTCTTC.

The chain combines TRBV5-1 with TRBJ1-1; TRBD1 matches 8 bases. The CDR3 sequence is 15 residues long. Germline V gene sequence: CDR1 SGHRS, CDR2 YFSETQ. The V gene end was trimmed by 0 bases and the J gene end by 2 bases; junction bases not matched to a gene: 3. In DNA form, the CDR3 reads TGCGCCAGCAGCTTGGCGCAGGGGGCAAACACTGAAGCTTTCTTT. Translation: CASSLAQGANTEAFF.

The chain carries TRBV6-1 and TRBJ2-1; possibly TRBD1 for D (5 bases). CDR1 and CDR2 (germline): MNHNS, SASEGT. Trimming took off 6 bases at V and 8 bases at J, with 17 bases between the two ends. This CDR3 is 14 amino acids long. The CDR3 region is CASRAGKVGDEQFF. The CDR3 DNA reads TGTGCCAGCAGGGCAGGGAAGGTAGGCGATGAGCAGTTCTTC.

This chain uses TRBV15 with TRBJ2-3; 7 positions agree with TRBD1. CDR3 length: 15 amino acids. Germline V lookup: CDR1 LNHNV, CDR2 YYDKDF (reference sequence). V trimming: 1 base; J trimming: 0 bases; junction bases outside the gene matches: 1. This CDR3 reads CATSRGDRSTDTQYF. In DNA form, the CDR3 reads TGTGCCACCAGCAGAGGGGACAGAAGCACAGATACGCAGTATTTT.

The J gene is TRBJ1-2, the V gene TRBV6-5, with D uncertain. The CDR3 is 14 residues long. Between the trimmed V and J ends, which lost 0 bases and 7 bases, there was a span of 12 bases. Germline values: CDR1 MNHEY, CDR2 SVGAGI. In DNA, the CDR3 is TGTGCCAGCAGTTACTCCCCCAGGTTGGGTGGCTACACCTTC. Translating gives CASSYSPRLGGYTF.

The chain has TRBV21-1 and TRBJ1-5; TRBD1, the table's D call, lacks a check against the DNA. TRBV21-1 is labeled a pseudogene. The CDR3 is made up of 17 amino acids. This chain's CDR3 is CASRTGENCGSNQPQHF. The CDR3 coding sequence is TGTGCCAGCAGGACAGGGGAAAATTGCGGGAGCAATCAGCCCCAGCATTTT.

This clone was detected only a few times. CDR3 DNA sequence: TGTGCCAGCAGCACCCCCTATATTCGGTCCCTCCACTTT. Translated: CASSTPYIRSLHF. The V call is TRBV6-5, the J call TRBJ1-6; D is ambiguous. V dropped 6 bases and J dropped 14 bases, with 17 bases sitting between them. The CDR3 runs 13 residues. Germline CDR1 reads MNHEY; CDR2 reads SVGAGI.